The 18 T cell receptor beta chains below come from one sample, sequenced in a study of T cell changes during pregnancy in multiple sclerosis. Clones were sequenced by immunoSEQ multiplex PCR, and TCRdb holds only the in-frame ones, with some missing. The sample includes 75,000 to 95,000 clones, around 90% of them seen just once. Source: peripheral blood, taken before pregnancy. The source of these receptors is a female donor with multiple sclerosis, enrolled in a pregnancy study.

This clone was seen only once. This chain connects TRBV5-1 to TRBJ1-1, with TRBD1 identical over 10 bases. Germline-derived CDR1 and CDR2 are SGHRS and YFSETQ. This CDR3 is 13 amino acids long. J was trimmed by 6 bases and V by 4 bases; bases with no gene match: 3. The DNA of the CDR3 is TGCGCCAGCAGCACGGACAGGGGGGCTGAAGCTTTCTTT. This encodes CASSTDRGAEAFF.

This clone is a singleton in its sample. One end of the junction is discordant with germline, which a read error may explain. The chain carries TRBV7-2 and TRBJ2-3; 15 bases agree with TRBD2. This CDR3 has 13 residues. Germline CDR1 is SGHTA and CDR2 is FQGNSA. DNA of the CDR3: TGTGCCAGCAGCTTGGGACTAGCGGGGGGACCCCTGTTT. It specifies CASSLGLAGGPLF.

J is TRBJ1-5 and V is TRBV7-2; weak D call: TRBD1 (5 bases). The CDR3 totals 16 residues. Germline V gives CDR1 SGHTA, CDR2 FQGNSA. Trimming removed 1 base from V and 7 bases from J, with 17 bases in between. CDR3 protein: CASSLGRPGGRQPQHF. In DNA, the CDR3 is TGTGCCAGCAGCTTAGGGCGGCCTGGGGGGAGACAGCCCCAGCATTTT.

This chain connects TRBV28 to TRBJ2-7; unclear D gene. The germline CDR1 and CDR2 sequences are MDHEN and SYDVKM. V was shortened by 6 bases and J by 2 bases, with 5 bases between the two germline ends. The CDR3 loop spans 11 amino acids. CDR3 region: CASSPAYEQYF. The CDR3 DNA reads as TGTGCCAGCAGCCCAGCCTACGAGCAGTACTTC.

CDR3 nucleotides: TGTGCCAGCAGCCAAGATTACCCCAATGTAGCGGGAGTCGAGCAGTTCTTC. Translating gives CASSQDYPNVAGVEQFF. The V and J genes are TRBV4-2 and TRBJ2-1, with 9 bases identical to TRBD2. Looked up from germline, CDR1 is LGHNA and CDR2 is YNFKEQ. This CDR3 spans 17 amino acids. J was trimmed by 10 bases and V by 0 bases; bases with no gene match: 13.

The chain links TRBV27 to TRBJ2-1; 9 nucleotides match TRBD2. Trimming cost V 6 bases and J 5 bases; bases outside gene matches: 5. There are 14 residues in the CDR3. Germline V gives CDR1 MNHEY, CDR2 SMNVEV (reference sequence). CDR3 region: CASRGAGGNNEQFF. The CDR3 DNA is TGTGCCAGCAGAGGGGCGGGAGGGAACAATGAGCAGTTCTTC.

The chain carries TRBV7-9 and TRBJ2-7, with TRBD1 matching over 11 bases. The length of the CDR3 is 14 residues. Germline V gene lookup returns CDR1 SEHNR and CDR2 FQNEAQ (reference sequence). After removal of 8 bases from V and 4 bases from J, the junction contained 7 bases not matched to a gene. CDR3 DNA: TGTGCCAGCCTCAACGGGGACAGGGGGTACGAGCAGTACTTC. Its protein is CASLNGDRGYEQYF.

The chain is built from TRBV16 and TRBJ1-1; 7 nucleotides line up with TRBD1. The ends lost 2 bases at V and 5 bases at J; junction bases unmatched: 5. This CDR3 contains 14 residues. Germline V gene sequence: CDR1 KGHSY, CDR2 FQNENV. CDR3 DNA: TGTGCCAGCAGCCAACTGGGCAGGGGGACTGAAGCTTTCTTT. This encodes CASSQLGRGTEAFF.

The gene calls are TRBV5-4 and TRBJ1-5; unclear D gene. V gave up 1 base and J gave up 0 bases, with 8 bases separating them. Germline loops: CDR1 SGHNT, CDR2 YYREEE (reference sequence). The CDR3 sequence is 15 residues long. CDR3 in DNA: TGTGCCAGCAGCTTGACTTCCGATAGCAATCAGCCCCAGCATTTT. This gives the protein CASSLTSDSNQPQHF.

This rearrangement joins TRBV6-5 to TRBJ1-5; 8 bases agree with TRBD1. Germline V lookup: CDR1 MNHEY, CDR2 SVGAGI. V dropped 5 bases and J dropped 4; count of bases not matched to a gene: 7. The CDR3 length is 15 residues. The CDR3 loop reads CASSPGQDGNQPQHF. In DNA, the CDR3 is TGTGCCAGCAGTCCGGGACAGGATGGAAATCAGCCCCAGCATTTT.

A single count supports this clone. V usage is TRBV5-4 and J usage is TRBJ2-1, with a possible D match to TRBD1 (5 bases). Germline CDR1 reads SGHNT; CDR2 reads YYREEE (reference sequence). Trimming cost V 1 base and J 4 bases, with 9 bases left between them. This CDR3 contains 14 residues. DNA of the CDR3: TGTGCCAGCAGCTTGCCCAGGGTTTACAATGAGCAGTTCTTC. Its protein product is CASSLPRVYNEQFF.

CDR3 nucleotides: TGTGCCAGCAGCCACCGGACAGGGGTTACTGAAGCTTTCTTT. Its translation is CASSHRTGVTEAFF. The chain links TRBV5-6 to TRBJ1-1; 9 nucleotides line up with TRBD1. Losses at the gene ends were 4 bases for V and 5 bases for J; bases not matched to a gene: 6. The CDR3 extends over 14 amino acids. The germline gives CDR1 SGHDT, CDR2 YYEEEE.

In its sample, this clone was seen once. The chain couples TRBV28 to TRBJ1-2; D unclear. This CDR3 has 13 residues. Germline CDR1 reads MDHEN; CDR2 reads SYDVKM. V gave up 5 bases and J gave up 6 bases, with 13 bases separating them. CDR3 nucleotides: TGTGCCAGCAGTCCCTGGGCCGACGATGGCTACACCTTC. The encoded protein is CASSPWADDGYTF.

In its sample, this clone was seen once. The chain joins TRBV2 to TRBJ2-3; TRBD1 aligns across 7 bases. The length of the CDR3 is 15 residues. Germline assignment: CDR1 SNHLY and CDR2 FYNNEI. The ends lost 8 bases at V and 4 bases at J; junction bases unmatched: 12. CDR3 nucleotide sequence: TGTGCCAGCGGTACCTTTGAGGGGGCAGCAGATACGCAGTATTTT. Translated: CASGTFEGAADTQYF.

The sample holds a few counts of this clone. The rearrangement joins TRBV19 to TRBJ2-3; 8 bases are shared with TRBD2. The J segment lost 5 bases and the V segment lost 5 bases, leaving 15 bases of the junction unmatched. The V gene's germline CDR1 is LNHDA and CDR2 SQIVND (reference sequence). This CDR3 contains 17 residues. The CDR3 bases are TGTGCCAGTAGTCCTCAGACCGGGACTAGAGGGCGAGATACGCAGTATTTT. Its translation: CASSPQTGTRGRDTQYF.

This clone showed up just a few times. The chain couples TRBV5-4 to TRBJ1-2; D is uncertain. Germline V lookup: CDR1 SGHNT, CDR2 YYREEE (reference sequence). This CDR3 contains 13 residues. V lost 0 bases and J lost 8, with 11 bases in between. DNA for the CDR3: TGTGCCAGCAGCTTGGGCCAGGATGGGGGCTACACCTTC. Translating gives CASSLGQDGGYTF.

V gene TRBV7-6 combines with J gene TRBJ1-3; 11 positions match TRBD1. CDR1 and CDR2 from the germline V gene are SGHVS and FNYEAQ. The CDR3 spans 14 residues. V lost 3 bases and J lost 6; bases outside the gene matches: 1. CDR3 nucleotide sequence: TGTGCCAGCAGCTTGGGACAGGGGGTAAACACCATATATTTT. It specifies CASSLGQGVNTIYF.

The gene calls are TRBV5-6 and TRBJ1-6; D unclear. From germline, CDR1 is SGHDT and CDR2 YYEEEE. The CDR3 has 14 residues. The V gene lost 1 base and the J gene lost 8 bases, with 10 bases spanning the gap. This chain's CDR3 is CASSLLISDSPLHF. CDR3 bases: TGTGCCAGCAGCTTGTTAATCTCGGATTCACCCCTCCACTTT.